These T cell receptor beta chains were read from a single sample in a study of beta chain features in type 1 diabetes. Profiled with immunoSEQ multiplex PCR; TCRdb holds only in-frame clones, not every one. The sample records some 230,000 clones, over 7.5% being singletons. Sequencing used naive CD4+ T cells from blood. The origin of the receptors is a woman under 30 in good health. Both conserved end residues are part of each CDR3. D genes are given only for firm matches. Expanded clones get a size class; other rows say once, few or many, or leave the size out.

TRBD1	TRBV19	TRBJ2-7	few	CASSFGTGAYEQYF	TGTGCCAGTAGTTTTGGGACAGGGGCCTACGAGCAGTACTTC
TRBD1	TRBV5-1	TRBJ2-5	few	CASSLNPTGEETQYF	TGCGCCAGCAGCCTAAACCCGACAGGGGAAGAGACCCAGTACTTC
TRBD2	TRBV18	TRBJ2-1	few	CASSPPTSGRAANEQFF	TGTGCCAGCTCACCACCCACTAGCGGGAGGGCCGCCAATGAGCAGTTCTTC
NA	TRBV6-6	TRBJ2-7	few	CASSTSSSYEQYF	TGTGCCAGCAGTACTAGTAGCTCCTACGAGCAGTACTTC
NA	TRBV19	TRBJ1-4	NA	CASSKTGATNEKLFF	TGTGCCAGTAGTAAGACAGGCGCAACTAATGAAAAACTGTTTTTT
TRBD2	TRBV30	TRBJ2-1	few	CAWGGLAGGYNEQFF	TGTGCCTGGGGGGGACTAGCGGGAGGTTACAATGAGCAGTTCTTC
NA	TRBV5-1	TRBJ2-1	NA	CASSLATSSYNEQFF	TGCGCCAGCAGCTTGGCCACTTCATCCTACAATGAGCAGTTCTTC
TRBD1	TRBV23-1	TRBJ2-7	many	CASSRGTGGDEQYF	TGCGCCAGCAGCCGAGGGACAGGGGGCGACGAGCAGTACTTC
TRBD1	TRBV2	TRBJ1-2	few	CASSVFLAGGDGYTF	TGTGCCAGCAGTGTCTTTTTGGCAGGGGGCGATGGCTACACCTTC
NA	TRBV7-9	TRBJ1-1	NA	CASSLVAKSGSAFF	TGTGCCAGCAGCTTAGTAGCAAAATCCGGGTCGGCTTTCTTT
NA	TRBV20-1	TRBJ2-7	many	CSAIQGYEQYF	TGCAGTGCGATACAGGGCTACGAGCAGTACTTC
NA	TRBV19	TRBJ2-2	NA	CASSIGRQGAGELFF	TGTGCCAGTAGTATAGGTCGGCAGGGTGCCGGGGAGCTGTTTTTT
TRBD1	TRBV12-5	TRBJ2-2	NA	CASGLDHPWGQITGELFF	TGTGCTAGTGGTTTGGACCATCCATGGGGACAGATCACCGGGGAGCTGTTTTTT
NA	TRBV6-1	TRBJ2-6	NA	CASTQGPGANVLTF	TGTGCCAGTACTCAGGGTCCCGGGGCCAACGTCCTGACTTTC
NA	TRBV5-6	TRBJ2-1	NA	CASSLAMTGRAGNEQFF	TGTGCCAGCAGCTTGGCAATGACAGGCCGGGCCGGCAATGAGCAGTTCTTC
NA	TRBV18	TRBJ1-1	NA	CASSPRLLMNTEAFF	TGTGCCAGCTCACCCCGCCTATTAATGAACACTGAAGCTTTCTTT
TRBD1	TRBV19	TRBJ2-7	NA	CASTSSRGRVMGEQYF	TGTGCCAGTACCTCATCGAGGGGGCGCGTTATGGGTGAGCAGTACTTC
TRBD1	TRBV5-1	TRBJ1-1	NA	CASTQGGQAEAFF	TGCGCCAGCACTCAAGGGGGACAGGCTGAAGCTTTCTTT
NA	TRBV19	TRBJ1-1	NA	CASSTGQGWSEAFF	TGTGCCAGTAGTACTGGGCAGGGATGGTCTGAAGCTTTCTTT
NA	TRBV2	TRBJ1-2	NA	CAGSGRGSGYTF	TGTGCCGGGTCAGGCAGGGGCAGTGGCTACACCTTC
NA	TRBV11-3	TRBJ1-1	few	CASSLDGQNTEAFF	TGTGCCAGCAGCTTAGATGGGCAGAACACTGAAGCTTTCTTT
NA	TRBV6-6	TRBJ1-4	many	CASSRNEKLFF	TGTGCCAGCAGCCGGAATGAAAAACTGTTTTTT
NA	TRBV19	TRBJ2-3	NA	CASQERTVRTDTQYF	TGTGCCAGTCAAGAACGGACAGTCCGCACAGATACGCAGTATTTT
NA	TRBV9	TRBJ1-1	NA	CASSVSLRPTEAFF	TGTGCCAGCAGCGTTTCCTTGAGGCCCACTGAAGCTTTCTTT
TRBD2	TRBV11-3	TRBJ2-3	NA	CASSLGGSGPDTQYF	TGTGCCAGCAGCTTAGGCGGGAGTGGGCCAGATACGCAGTATTTT
NA	TRBV30	TRBJ2-2	few	CAWSVLRGGRSGELFF	TGTGCCTGGAGTGTACTGAGGGGGGGCCGTAGCGGGGAGCTGTTTTTT
NA	TRBV6-1	TRBJ1-2	NA	CASSEGGLGGYTF	TGTGCCAGCAGTGAAGGCGGGCTAGGAGGCTACACCTTC
NA	TRBV6-5	TRBJ1-1	NA	CASSYEGVTTEAFF	TGTGCCAGCAGTTATGAGGGAGTGACCACTGAAGCTTTCTTT
NA	TRBV6-4	TRBJ1-5	NA	CASSVSQGSKPQHF	TGTGCCAGCAGTGTCTCGCAGGGAAGCAAGCCCCAGCATTTT
NA	TRBV2	TRBJ1-2	few	CASSGGTNYGYTF	TGTGCCAGCAGTGGAGGGACAAACTATGGCTACACCTTC
TRBD1	TRBV30	TRBJ2-1	once	CAWGPRQGTHNEQFF	TGTGCCTGGGGTCCCAGACAGGGGACTCACAATGAGCAGTTCTTC
NA	TRBV30	TRBJ1-2	NA	CAWSVTLIANYGYTF	TGTGCCTGGAGCGTTACTCTTATAGCTAACTATGGCTACACCTTC
TRBD1	TRBV4-1	TRBJ1-5	few	CASSQATGVDRNQPQHF	TGCGCCAGCAGCCAGGCCACAGGGGTCGATCGCAATCAGCCCCAGCATTTT
TRBD2	TRBV15	TRBJ2-2	NA	CATSRASGGGELFF	TGTGCCACCAGCAGGGCTAGCGGCGGCGGGGAGCTGTTTTTT
TRBD2	TRBV10-2	TRBJ2-7	NA	CASSRAGGSYEQYF	TGCGCCAGCAGTCGAGCGGGAGGGTCCTACGAGCAGTACTTC
NA	TRBV19	TRBJ1-4	few	CASSIARGATNEKLFF	TGTGCCAGTAGTATCGCCAGGGGTGCAACTAATGAAAAACTGTTTTTT
TRBD1	TRBV6-5	TRBJ1-6	few	CASTPGQGSSPLHF	TGTGCCAGCACCCCCGGACAGGGATCTTCACCCCTCCACTTT
TRBD1	TRBV5-1	TRBJ2-1	few	CASSLGTGGTYNEQFF	TGCGCCAGCAGCTTGGGGACAGGGGGGACCTACAATGAGCAGTTCTTC
NA	TRBV5-5	TRBJ2-3	few	CASSLVPGGGTDTQYF	TGTGCCAGCAGCTTGGTGCCAGGAGGTGGCACAGATACGCAGTATTTT